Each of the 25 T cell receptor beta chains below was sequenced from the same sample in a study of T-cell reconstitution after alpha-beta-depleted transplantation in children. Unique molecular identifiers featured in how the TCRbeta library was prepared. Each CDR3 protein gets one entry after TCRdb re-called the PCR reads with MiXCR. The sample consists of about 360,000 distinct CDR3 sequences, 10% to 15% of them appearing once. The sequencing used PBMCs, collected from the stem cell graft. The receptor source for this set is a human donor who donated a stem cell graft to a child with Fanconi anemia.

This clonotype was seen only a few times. This CDR3 is CASSFVQQGVEQYV. In DNA form, the CDR3 reads TGTGCCAGCAGCTTTGTTCAACAGGGGGTCGAGCAGTACGTC. The chain is built from TRBV7-4 and TRBJ2-7; 8 bases are a match to TRBD1. CDR1 SGHVT and CDR2 SQSDAQ come from the germline V gene. Losses at the gene ends were 3 bases for V and 6 bases for J; bases not matched to a gene: 7. The CDR3 contains 14 residues.

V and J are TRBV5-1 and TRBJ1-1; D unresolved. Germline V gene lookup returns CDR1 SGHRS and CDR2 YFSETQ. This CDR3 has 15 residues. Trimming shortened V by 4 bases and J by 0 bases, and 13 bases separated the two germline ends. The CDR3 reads CASSLQGGMNTEAFF. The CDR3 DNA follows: TGCGCCAGCAGCCTCCAAGGAGGGATGAACACTGAAGCTTTCTTT.

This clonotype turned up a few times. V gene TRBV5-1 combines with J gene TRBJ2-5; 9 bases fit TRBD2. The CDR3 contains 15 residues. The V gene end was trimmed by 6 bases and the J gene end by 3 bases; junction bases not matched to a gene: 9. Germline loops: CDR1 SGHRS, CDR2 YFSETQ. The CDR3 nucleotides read TGCGCCAGCACGAAGCTAGCGGGACCAGAAGAGACCCAGTACTTC. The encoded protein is CASTKLAGPEETQYF.

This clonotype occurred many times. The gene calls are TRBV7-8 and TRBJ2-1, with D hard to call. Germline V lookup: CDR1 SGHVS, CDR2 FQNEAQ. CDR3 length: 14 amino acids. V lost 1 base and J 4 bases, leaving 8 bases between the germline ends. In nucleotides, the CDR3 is TGTGCCAGCAGCTTAGGGGCGCGGTACAATGAGCAGTTCTTC. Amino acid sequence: CASSLGARYNEQFF.

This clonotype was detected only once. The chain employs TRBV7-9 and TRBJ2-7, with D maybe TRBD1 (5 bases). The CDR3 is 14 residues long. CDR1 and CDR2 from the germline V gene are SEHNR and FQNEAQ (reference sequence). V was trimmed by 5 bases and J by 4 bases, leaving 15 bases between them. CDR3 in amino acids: CASSLLTDSYEQYF. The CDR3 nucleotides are TGTGCCAGCAGCCTCCTGACAGACTCTTACGAGCAGTACTTC.

CDR3 loop: CSARWTGAPEAFF. As DNA, the CDR3 is TGCAGTGCCCGGTGGACAGGGGCCCCTGAAGCTTTCTTT. J is TRBJ1-1 and V is TRBV20-1; 9 nucleotides agree with TRBD1. CDR1 is DFQATT, CDR2 SNEGSKA, per germline (reference sequence). The ends lost 6 bases at V and 6 bases at J; junction bases unmatched: 8. This CDR3 region has 13 residues.

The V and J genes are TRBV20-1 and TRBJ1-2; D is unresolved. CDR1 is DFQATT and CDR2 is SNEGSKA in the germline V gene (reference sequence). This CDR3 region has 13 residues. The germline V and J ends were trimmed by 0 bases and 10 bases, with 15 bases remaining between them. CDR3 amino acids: CSARDRETGDYTF. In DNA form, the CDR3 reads TGCAGTGCTAGAGATCGGGAGACGGGAGACTACACCTTC.

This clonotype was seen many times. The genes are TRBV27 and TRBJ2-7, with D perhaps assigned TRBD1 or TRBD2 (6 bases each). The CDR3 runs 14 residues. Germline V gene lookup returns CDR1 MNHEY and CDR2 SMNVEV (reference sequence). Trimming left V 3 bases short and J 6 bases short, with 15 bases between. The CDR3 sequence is CASSFSGALREQYF. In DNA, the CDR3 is TGTGCCAGCAGTTTTTCGGGGGCACTTCGCGAGCAGTACTTC.

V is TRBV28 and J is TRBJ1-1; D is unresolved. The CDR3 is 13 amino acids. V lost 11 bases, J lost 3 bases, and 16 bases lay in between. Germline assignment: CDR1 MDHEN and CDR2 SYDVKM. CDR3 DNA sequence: TGTGCCTCCCTGAGGAGATCGTACACTGAAGCTTTCTTT. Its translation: CASLRRSYTEAFF. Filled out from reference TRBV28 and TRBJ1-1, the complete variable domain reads DVKVTQSSRYLVKRTGEKVFLECVQDMDHENMFWYRQDPGLGLRLIYFSYDVKMKEKGDIPEGYSVSREKKERFSLILESASTNQTSMYLCASLRRSYTEAFFGQGTRLTVV.

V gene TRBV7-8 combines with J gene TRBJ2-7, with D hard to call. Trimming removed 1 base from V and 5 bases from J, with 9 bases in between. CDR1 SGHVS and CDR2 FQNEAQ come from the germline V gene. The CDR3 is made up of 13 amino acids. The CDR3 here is CASSLGVRDEQYF. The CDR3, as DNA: TGTGCCAGCAGCTTAGGGGTAAGGGACGAGCAGTACTTC.

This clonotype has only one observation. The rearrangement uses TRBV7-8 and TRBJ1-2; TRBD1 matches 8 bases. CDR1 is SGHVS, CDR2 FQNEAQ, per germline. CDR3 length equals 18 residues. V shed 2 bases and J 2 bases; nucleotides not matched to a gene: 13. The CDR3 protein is CASSLIPDRVQSNYGYTF. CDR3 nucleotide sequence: TGTGCCAGCAGCTTAATACCGGACAGGGTTCAATCGAACTATGGCTACACCTTC.

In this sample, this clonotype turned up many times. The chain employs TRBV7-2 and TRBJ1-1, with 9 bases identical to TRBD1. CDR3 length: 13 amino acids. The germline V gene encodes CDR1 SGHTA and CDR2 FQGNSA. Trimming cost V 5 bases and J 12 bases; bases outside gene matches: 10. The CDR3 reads CASSPSPDRGTFF. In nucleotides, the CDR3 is TGTGCCAGCAGCCCTTCTCCGGACAGGGGAACTTTCTTT.

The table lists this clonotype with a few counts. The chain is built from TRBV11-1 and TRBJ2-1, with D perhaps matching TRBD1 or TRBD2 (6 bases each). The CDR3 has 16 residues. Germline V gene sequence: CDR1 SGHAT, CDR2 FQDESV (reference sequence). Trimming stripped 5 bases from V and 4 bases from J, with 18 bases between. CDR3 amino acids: CASSAKGGNGYNEQFF. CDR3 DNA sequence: TGTGCCAGCAGCGCTAAGGGGGGAAACGGGTACAATGAGCAGTTCTTC. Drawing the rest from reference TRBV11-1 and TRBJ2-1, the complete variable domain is EAEVAQSPRYKITEKSQAVAFWCDPISGHATLYWYRQILGQGPELLVQFQDESVVDDSQLPKDRFSAERLKGVDSTLKIQPAELGDSAMYLCASSAKGGNGYNEQFFGPGTRLTVL.

In DNA form, the CDR3 reads TGTGCCACCAGCAGAGGAATGAGCTCCTATAATTCACCCCTCCACTTT. It yields the protein CATSRGMSSYNSPLHF. This rearrangement joins TRBV15 to TRBJ1-6; D gene unclear. Trimming took off 1 base at V and 0 bases at J, with 7 bases between the two ends. This CDR3 has 16 residues. Germline CDR1 reads LNHNV; CDR2 reads YYDKDF (reference sequence). Together with reference TRBV15 and TRBJ1-6, the CDR3 gives the full variable domain: DAMVIQNPRYQVTQFGKPVTLSCSQTLNHNVMYWYQQKSSQAPKLLFHYYDKDFNNEADTPDNFQSRRPNTSFCFLDIRSPGLGDTAMYLCATSRGMSSYNSPLHFGNGTRLTVT.

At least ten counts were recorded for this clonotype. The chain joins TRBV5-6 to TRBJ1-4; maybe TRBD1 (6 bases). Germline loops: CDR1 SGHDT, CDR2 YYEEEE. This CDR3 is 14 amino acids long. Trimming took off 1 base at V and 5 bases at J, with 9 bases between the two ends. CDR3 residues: CASSLNTGNEKLFF. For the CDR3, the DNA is TGTGCCAGCAGCTTGAACACAGGGAATGAAAAACTGTTTTTT. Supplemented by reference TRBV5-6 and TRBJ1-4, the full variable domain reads DAGVTQSPTHLIKTRGQQVTLRCSPKSGHDTVSWYQQALGQGPQFIFQYYEEEERQRGNFPDRFSGHQFPNYSSELNVNALLLGDSALYLCASSLNTGNEKLFFGSGTQLSVL.

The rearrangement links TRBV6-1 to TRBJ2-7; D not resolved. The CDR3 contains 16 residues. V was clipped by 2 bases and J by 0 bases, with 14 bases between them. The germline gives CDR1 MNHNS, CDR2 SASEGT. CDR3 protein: CASSERRQTSSYEQYV. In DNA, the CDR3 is TGTGCCAGCAGTGAACGAAGGCAAACAAGCTCCTACGAGCAGTACGTC.

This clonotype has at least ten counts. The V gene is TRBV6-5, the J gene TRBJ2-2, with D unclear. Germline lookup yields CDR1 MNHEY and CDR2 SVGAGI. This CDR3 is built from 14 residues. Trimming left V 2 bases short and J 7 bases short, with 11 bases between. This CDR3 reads CASSYGSPSGELFF. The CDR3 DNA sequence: TGTGCCAGCAGTTACGGCAGCCCCAGCGGGGAGCTGTTTTTT.

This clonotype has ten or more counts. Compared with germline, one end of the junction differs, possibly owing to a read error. CDR3 DNA sequence: TGTGCCAGCAGTTTGGGAGGACAGCAAGAGACCCAGTACTTC. Amino acids: CASSLGGQQETQYF. The chain is built from TRBV5-1 and TRBJ2-5; D may match TRBD1 or TRBD2 (6 bases each). CDR3 length: 14 residues. In germline, CDR1 is SGHRS, CDR2 YFSETQ. The full variable domain, in which reference TRBV5-1 and TRBJ2-5 provide the parts outside the CDR3, is KAGVTQTPRYLIKTRGQQVTLSCSPISGHRSVSWYQQTPGQGLQFLFEYFSETQRNKGNFPGRFSGRQFSNSRSEMNVSTLELGDSALYLCASSLGGQQETQYFGPGTRLLVL.

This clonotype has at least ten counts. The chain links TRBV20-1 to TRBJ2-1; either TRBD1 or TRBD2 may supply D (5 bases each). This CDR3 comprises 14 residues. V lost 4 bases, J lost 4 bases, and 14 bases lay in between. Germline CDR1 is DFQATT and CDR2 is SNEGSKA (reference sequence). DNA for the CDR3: TGCAGTGCTATGAGGGACCAGGTTTACAATGAGCAGTTCTTC. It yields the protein CSAMRDQVYNEQFF.

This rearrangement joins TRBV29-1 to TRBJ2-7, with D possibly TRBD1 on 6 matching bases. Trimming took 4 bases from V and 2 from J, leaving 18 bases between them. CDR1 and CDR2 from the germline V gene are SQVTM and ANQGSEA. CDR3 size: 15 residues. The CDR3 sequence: CSVVPGQKTPYEQYF. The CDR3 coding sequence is TGCAGCGTTGTCCCAGGACAGAAGACCCCCTACGAGCAGTACTTC.

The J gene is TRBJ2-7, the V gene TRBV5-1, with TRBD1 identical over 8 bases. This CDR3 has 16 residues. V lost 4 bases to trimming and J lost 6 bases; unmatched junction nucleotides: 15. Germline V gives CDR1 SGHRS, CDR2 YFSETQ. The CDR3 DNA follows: TGCGCCAGCAGCCCCTATGGACCGGGACAGGATGGCGAGCAGTACTTC. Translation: CASSPYGPGQDGEQYF. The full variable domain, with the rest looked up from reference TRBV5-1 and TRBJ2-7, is KAGVTQTPRYLIKTRGQQVTLSCSPISGHRSVSWYQQTPGQGLQFLFEYFSETQRNKGNFPGRFSGRQFSNSRSEMNVSTLELGDSALYLCASSPYGPGQDGEQYFGPGTRLTVT.

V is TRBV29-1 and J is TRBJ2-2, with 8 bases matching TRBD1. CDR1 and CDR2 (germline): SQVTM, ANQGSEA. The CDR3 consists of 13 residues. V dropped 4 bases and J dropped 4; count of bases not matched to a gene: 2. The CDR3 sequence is CSVGQGTTGELFF. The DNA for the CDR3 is TGCAGCGTTGGACAGGGGACCACCGGGGAGCTGTTTTTT.

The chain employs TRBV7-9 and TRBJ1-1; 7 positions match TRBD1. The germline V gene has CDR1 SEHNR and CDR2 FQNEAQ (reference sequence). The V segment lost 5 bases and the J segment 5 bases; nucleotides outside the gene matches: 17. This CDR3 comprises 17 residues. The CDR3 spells CASSPQERRGLVTEAFF. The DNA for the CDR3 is TGTGCCAGCAGCCCTCAGGAAAGGAGGGGGCTGGTGACTGAAGCTTTCTTT.

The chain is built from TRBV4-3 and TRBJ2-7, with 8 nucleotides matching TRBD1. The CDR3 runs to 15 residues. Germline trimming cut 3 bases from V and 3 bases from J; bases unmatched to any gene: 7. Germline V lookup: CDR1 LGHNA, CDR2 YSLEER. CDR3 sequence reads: CASSQIQGDHYEQYF. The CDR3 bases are TGCGCCAGCAGCCAGATACAGGGGGACCACTACGAGCAGTACTTC.

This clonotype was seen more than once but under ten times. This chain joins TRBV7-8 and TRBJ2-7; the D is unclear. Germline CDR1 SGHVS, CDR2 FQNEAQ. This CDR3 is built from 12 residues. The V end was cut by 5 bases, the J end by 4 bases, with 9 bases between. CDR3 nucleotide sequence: TGTGCCAGCAGCCAGGACCAGTACGAGCAGTACTTC. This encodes CASSQDQYEQYF.